These 26 T cell receptor beta chains were all obtained from the same sample, sequenced in a study of blood T cell repertoires in COVID-19. TCRdb keeps only in-frame clones here, not all; method: immunoSEQ multiplex PCR. The sample has 300,000 to 400,000 clones, around 87% seen once. Sequencing was carried out using peripheral blood. The receptors come from a human donor in a cohort sampled during active COVID-19.

A single count supports this clone. The chain employs TRBV10-3 and TRBJ1-1; no clear D gene. V was cut by 6 bases and J by 1 base, with 12 bases left in between. The CDR3 is 14 amino acids. Germline V gene lookup returns CDR1 ENHRY and CDR2 SYGVKD. In DNA form, the CDR3 reads TGTGCCATCAGGAGGGAATCGGGGAACACTGAAGCTTTCTTT. Its protein product is CAIRRESGNTEAFF.

The V and J genes are TRBV5-1 and TRBJ1-1; 8 positions match TRBD1. This CDR3 is 14 amino acids long. The germline V gene encodes CDR1 SGHRS and CDR2 YFSETQ. The V gene end was trimmed by 6 bases and the J gene end by 5 bases; junction bases not matched to a gene: 9. CDR3 coding DNA: TGCGCCAGCACCCCCACAGGGGGTTGGACTGAAGCTTTCTTT. Residues: CASTPTGGWTEAFF. Together with reference TRBV5-1 and TRBJ1-1, the CDR3 gives the full variable domain: KAGVTQTPRYLIKTRGQQVTLSCSPISGHRSVSWYQQTPGQGLQFLFEYFSETQRNKGNFPGRFSGRQFSNSRSEMNVSTLELGDSALYLCASTPTGGWTEAFFGQGTRLTVV.

A single count supports this clone. CDR3 sequence reads: CASRRDKRTSKKLFF. CDR3 DNA sequence: TGTGCCAGCAGAAGGGACAAGCGTACCTCGAAAAAACTGTTTTTT. This chain uses TRBV28 with TRBJ1-4; TRBD1 might be the D (6 bases). Trimming took 6 bases from V and 9 from J, leaving 20 bases between them. This CDR3 is built from 15 residues. Germline CDR1 is MDHEN and CDR2 is SYDVKM.

CDR3 amino acids: CAWSVNRGNTIYF. In DNA form, the CDR3 reads TGTGCCTGGAGTGTAAACAGGGGAAACACCATATATTTT. The V and J genes are TRBV30 and TRBJ1-3; perhaps TRBD1 as D (5 bases). The germline V gene encodes CDR1 GTSNPN and CDR2 SVGIG (reference sequence). V was trimmed by 0 bases and J by 4 bases, leaving 7 bases between them. The CDR3 is 13 residues long.

This chain uses TRBV5-4 with TRBJ2-5, with TRBD2 identical over 10 bases. V lost 1 base to trimming and J lost 3 bases; unmatched junction nucleotides: 3. This CDR3 has 15 residues. Germline CDR1 is SGHNT and CDR2 is YYREEE (reference sequence). The CDR3 DNA reads TGTGCCAGCAGCTTGCCTAGCGGGGGAGAAGAGACCCAGTACTTC. This encodes CASSLPSGGEETQYF.

The genes are TRBV2 and TRBJ2-6; D gene unclear. The CDR3 is 14 amino acids. V lost 7 bases to trimming and J lost 0 bases, with 7 bases between them. Germline V gene sequence: CDR1 SNHLY, CDR2 FYNNEI. The CDR3 sequence is CASKAYSGANVLTF. In nucleotides, the CDR3 is TGTGCCAGCAAAGCGTACTCTGGGGCCAACGTCCTGACTTTC.

This rearrangement joins TRBV24-1 to TRBJ2-3, with D possibly matching TRBD2 (6 bases). The V and J ends lost 4 bases and 0 bases respectively, with 10 bases between them. The CDR3 has 15 residues. CDR1 KGHDR and CDR2 SFDVKD come from the germline V gene. CDR3 nucleotide sequence: TGTGCCACCAGTGACGCCGGGACTAGCACAGATACGCAGTATTTT. Residues: CATSDAGTSTDTQYF.

The chain has TRBV15 and TRBJ2-3; 8 bases match TRBD2. CDR1 is LNHNV and CDR2 is YYDKDF in the germline V gene (reference sequence). Unmatched junction bases numbered 6, after V lost 0 bases and J lost 1 base. The CDR3 consists of 17 residues. CDR3 DNA sequence: TGTGCCACCAGCAGAGATGCGGCGGGAGGAGGCACAGATACGCAGTATTTT. Translated, it gives CATSRDAAGGGTDTQYF.

The J gene is TRBJ2-7, the V gene TRBV28, with 7 bases fitting TRBD1. V lost 5 bases to trimming and J lost 2 bases; unmatched junction nucleotides: 9. This CDR3 region has 15 residues. Germline V gene lookup returns CDR1 MDHEN and CDR2 SYDVKM. For the CDR3, the DNA is TGTGCCAGCAGTCTACTCCGGGACAGAGCCTACGAGCAGTACTTC. Its translation is CASSLLRDRAYEQYF.

V is TRBV27 and J is TRBJ1-5; a possible D gene is TRBD1 (5 bases). Germline V gene data show CDR1 as MNHEY and CDR2 as SMNVEV (reference sequence). CDR3 size: 13 residues. V lost 5 bases and J 6 bases, leaving 11 bases between the germline ends. DNA for the CDR3: TGTGCCAGCAGTGGAACAGGTACTCAGCCCCAGCATTTT. Encoded protein: CASSGTGTQPQHF.

This sequence joins TRBV6-5 and TRBJ1-2, with D possibly matching TRBD1 (5 bases). The CDR3 sequence is 13 residues long. Between the trimmed V and J ends, which lost 8 bases and 8 bases, there was a span of 18 bases. Germline CDR1 MNHEY, CDR2 SVGAGI. This chain's CDR3 is CASQGPRGRGYTF. In nucleotides, the CDR3 is TGTGCCAGCCAGGGCCCAAGGGGTCGGGGCTACACCTTC.

The gene calls are TRBV7-6 and TRBJ2-2, with 13 bases identical to TRBD2. Unmatched junction bases numbered 5, after V lost 3 bases and J lost 4 bases. The CDR3 runs to 17 residues. The V gene's germline CDR1 is SGHVS and CDR2 FNYEAQ. Here the CDR3 DNA reads TGTGCCAGCAGCTTCGGACTAGCGGGAGATAGCACCGGGGAGCTGTTTTTT. Encoded protein: CASSFGLAGDSTGELFF.

The chain joins TRBV4-2 to TRBJ2-3, with D possibly TRBD2 on 7 matching bases. Trimming pared 1 base from V and 0 bases from J, leaving 17 bases between. CDR1 is LGHNA, CDR2 YNFKEQ, per germline. This CDR3 has 18 residues. CDR3 in DNA: TGTGCCAGCAGCCAAGCGGGGCTCGCGGGGGCTAGCACAGATACGCAGTATTTT. It specifies CASSQAGLAGASTDTQYF.

The V and J genes are TRBV5-4 and TRBJ2-3, with unresolved D. CDR1 and CDR2 from the germline V gene are SGHNT and YYREEE (reference sequence). The V end lost 3 bases, the J end lost 1 base, and 6 bases lay between the germline ends. This CDR3 region has 13 residues. CDR3 sequence (DNA): TGTGCCAGCAGCTCGTTTCGCACAGATACGCAGTATTTT. It codes for CASSSFRTDTQYF.

The chain combines TRBV2 with TRBJ2-4; tentative D call: TRBD2 (5 bases). Germline V CDR1 and CDR2: SNHLY, FYNNEI. Trimming pared 6 bases from V and 8 bases from J, leaving 14 bases between. CDR3 length: 13 residues. The CDR3 is CASRYIRGDIQYF. DNA of the CDR3: TGTGCCAGCAGATACATTCGGGGTGACATTCAGTACTTC. The whole variable domain, remainder taken from reference TRBV2 and TRBJ2-4, is EPEVTQTPSHQVTQMGQEVILRCVPISNHLYFYWYRQILGQKVEFLVSFYNNEISEKSEIFDDQFSVERPDGSNFTLKIRSTKLEDSAMYFCASRYIRGDIQYFGAGTRLSVL.

The chain carries TRBV2 and TRBJ1-2; the match to TRBD1 covers 7 bases. There are 13 residues in the CDR3. CDR1 and CDR2 from the germline V gene are SNHLY and FYNNEI. The junction had 3 bases not matched to a gene; V was cut back by 8 bases and J by 0 bases. CDR3 residues: CASGTEANYGYTF. The CDR3 DNA is TGTGCCAGCGGGACAGAAGCTAACTATGGCTACACCTTC.

This clone appeared a single time. The chain combines TRBV30 with TRBJ2-5; possibly TRBD1 for D (6 bases). The CDR3 has 11 residues. V lost 2 bases to trimming and J lost 5 bases, with 6 bases between them. CDR1 and CDR2 (germline): GTSNPN, SVGIG (reference sequence). The CDR3 DNA reads as TGTGCCTGGAGTACAGGGGAGACCCAGTACTTC. Translation: CAWSTGETQYF.

The chain carries TRBV7-2 and TRBJ1-1; D remains ambiguous. The V gene's germline CDR1 is SGHTA and CDR2 FQGNSA. CDR3 size: 14 residues. V was pared by 5 bases and J by 1 base, with 11 bases between. CDR3 sequence (DNA): TGTGCCAGCAGCATATACAGTGAGAACACTGAAGCTTTCTTT. As protein: CASSIYSENTEAFF.

V gene TRBV6-5 combines with J gene TRBJ2-7, with 8 nucleotides matching TRBD1. This CDR3 contains 15 residues. Germline values: CDR1 MNHEY, CDR2 SVGAGI. V shed 4 bases, J shed 4 bases, and the junction held 9 bases outside the gene matches. The CDR3 region is CASSSQGAPSYEQYF. The CDR3 bases are TGTGCCAGCAGTTCGCAGGGGGCCCCCTCATACGAGCAGTACTTC.

The CDR3, as DNA: TGTGCCACCAGTGACGGACTTTATCGCTACACCTTC. It translates to CATSDGLYRYTF. This chain links TRBV24-1 with TRBJ1-2; D unclear. The CDR3 runs 12 residues. Deletions cut 4 bases from V and 9 bases from J, with 11 bases between. Germline V gene sequence: CDR1 KGHDR, CDR2 SFDVKD.

The V and J genes are TRBV29-1 and TRBJ2-5; D perhaps matches TRBD2 (6 bases). Germline V gene data show CDR1 as SQVTM and CDR2 as ANQGSEA. The germline V and J ends were trimmed by 0 bases and 3 bases, with 11 bases remaining between them. The CDR3 loop spans 14 amino acids. The CDR3 loop is CSVEEGWGEETQYF. The CDR3 nucleotides read TGCAGCGTTGAAGAGGGGTGGGGGGAAGAGACCCAGTACTTC.

The V and J genes are TRBV11-2 and TRBJ1-1; D is possibly TRBD1 (6 bases). The CDR3 length is 14 residues. V was clipped by 7 bases and J by 2 bases, with 14 bases between them. Germline loops: CDR1 SGHAT, CDR2 FQNNGV. The CDR3 nucleotides read TGTGCCAGCACGTTAGGGACAAAAAACACTGAAGCTTTCTTT. Translated, it gives CASTLGTKNTEAFF.

This clone came up once. The rearrangement links TRBV7-8 to TRBJ1-2; D is possibly TRBD1 (6 bases). The ends were cut back, 5 bases at V and 2 bases at J, with 9 bases in the middle. Germline-derived CDR1 and CDR2 are SGHVS and FQNEAQ. The CDR3 loop spans 13 amino acids. The CDR3 DNA reads TGTGCCAGCAGCGCTGACAGGAACTATGGCTACACCTTC. Its translation is CASSADRNYGYTF.

The CDR3 coding sequence is TGTGCCAGCAGCTTTGGTCAGGGCCTTTACAATGAGCAGTTCTTC. Protein: CASSFGQGLYNEQFF. V gene TRBV5-6 combines with J gene TRBJ2-1; tentative D call: TRBD1 (5 bases). V was trimmed by 2 bases and J by 4 bases, leaving 13 bases between them. CDR1 is SGHDT and CDR2 is YYEEEE in the germline V gene. The CDR3 is 15 amino acids.

The chain has TRBV25-1 and TRBJ1-2, with D hard to call. CDR1 and CDR2 (germline): MGHDK, SYGVNS. The CDR3 loop spans 12 amino acids. V lost 3 bases and J 8 bases, leaving 10 bases between the germline ends. The CDR3 loop is CASSDAGEGYTF. The CDR3 nucleotides are TGTGCCAGCAGTGATGCCGGGGAAGGCTACACCTTC.

This chain uses TRBV10-3 with TRBJ2-7; 8 nucleotides agree with TRBD1. The CDR3 is 12 amino acids. Germline lookup yields CDR1 ENHRY and CDR2 SYGVKD. Trimming took 8 bases from V and 6 from J; bases not matched to a gene: 6. In nucleotides, the CDR3 is TGTGCCATCGCTTCGGACAGGGCCGAGCAGTACTTC. It is translated as CAIASDRAEQYF.